This TCR beta chain was profiled in a study of memory CD4+ T cells and cytomegalovirus serostatus. Study background: Donors were healthy Belgian adults, under ten CMV seropositive and 24 seronegative. Study-level findings and limits: Suggested: most of the CMV-linked TCR signature lies in CD4+ memory cells.

Original processing notes: After removing out-of-frame reads, 2.3 million or so distinct TCRbeta sequences remained. TCRdb's table, derived via immunoSEQ multiplex PCR, lists solely in-frame clones and lacks some. The V and J calls and clone size come from that table; D and trimming were worked out from the DNA. The sample gives about 61,000 clones, more than 75% of which show up once; around 0.9% is in the top ten. To note about this clone: The antigen remains undetermined.

Trimming pared 2 bases from V and 7 bases from J, leaving 11 bases between. Germline-derived CDR1 and CDR2 are MNHEY and SVGAGI. This CDR3 contains 13 residues. The sort gate was single viable CD3+CD4+CD8-CD45RO+ cells for memory CD4+ T cells. The gene calls are TRBV6-5 and TRBJ2-5; unclear D gene. The sequencing input was memory CD4+ T cells from blood. The clonotype comes from an adult in good health and CMV-seronegative. The chain's CDR3 is CASSYQLVGTQYF. CDR3 DNA sequence: TGTGCCAGCAGTTACCAGCTAGTCGGGACCCAGTACTTC.